The 10 T cell receptor beta chains given below trace back to one sample, sequenced in a study of technical replicates of blood from four donors. TCRdb's copy holds only in-frame clones and misses some; the assay was immunoSEQ multiplex PCR. Found here are some 77,000 clones, over 90% of them singletons; the top ten hold 0.39%. Specimen: T cells isolated from PBMCs. Every receptor here comes from a human donor in good health.

CDR3 DNA sequence: TGTGCCAGCAGGGGACAGGGAGGGGTAGCTTTCTTT. Amino acid sequence: CASRGQGGVAFF. This chain links TRBV7-2 with TRBJ1-1; TRBD1 aligns across 9 bases. The CDR3 sequence is 12 residues long. Germline-derived CDR1 and CDR2 are SGHTA and FQGNSA. J was trimmed by 10 bases and V by 6 bases; bases with no gene match: 6.

This chain uses TRBV9 with TRBJ1-4; D is perhaps TRBD1 (5 bases). The CDR3 has 15 amino acids. Germline V CDR1 and CDR2: SGDLS, YYNGEE. V was shortened by 2 bases and J by 1 base, with 9 bases between the two germline ends. The chain's CDR3 is CASSVRQGTNEKLFF. The CDR3 DNA sequence: TGTGCCAGCAGCGTCCGGCAGGGAACTAATGAAAAACTGTTTTTT.

V is TRBV9 and J is TRBJ2-7, with D possibly TRBD1 on 6 matching bases. There are 14 residues in the CDR3. Germline-derived CDR1 and CDR2 are SGDLS and YYNGEE. Trimming removed 4 bases at V and 5 bases at J, with 16 bases between. CDR3 sequence (DNA): TGTGCCAGCAGCCTGTCGGGCACAGGGAACGAGCAGTACTTC. This sequence encodes CASSLSGTGNEQYF.

CDR3 region: CASSLVSRGRLYNEQFF. The CDR3 nucleotides are TGTGCCAGCAGCTTGGTGTCTCGCGGGAGGCTCTACAATGAGCAGTTCTTC. V is TRBV5-6 and J is TRBJ2-1, with 8 bases identical to TRBD2. V lost 0 bases and J lost 3; bases outside the gene matches: 8. Germline CDR1 and CDR2: SGHDT and YYEEEE. This CDR3 contains 17 residues.

This clone appeared once. The chain is built from TRBV7-8 and TRBJ2-2, with TRBD2 as a possible D gene (5 bases). V gave up 1 base and J gave up 5 bases, with 14 bases separating them. Germline V CDR1 and CDR2: SGHVS, FQNEAQ. CDR3 length: 16 residues. CDR3 loop: CASSLGGNKKTGELFF. The CDR3 bases are TGTGCCAGCAGCTTAGGAGGGAATAAAAAAACCGGGGAGCTGTTTTTT.

The V and J genes are TRBV27 and TRBJ2-3, with 10 positions matching TRBD2. CDR3 length: 14 residues. The germline CDR1 and CDR2 sequences are MNHEY and SMNVEV (reference sequence). The J segment lost 4 bases and the V segment lost 6 bases, leaving 4 bases of the junction unmatched. The CDR3 spells CASRLAGSSDTQYF. CDR3 nucleotide sequence: TGTGCCAGCAGACTAGCGGGATCTTCAGATACGCAGTATTTT.

J is TRBJ2-5 and V is TRBV2; TRBD2 aligns across 9 bases. The CDR3 loop spans 16 amino acids. The junction had 10 bases not matched to a gene; V was cut back by 4 bases and J by 4 bases. Germline V gene lookup returns CDR1 SNHLY and CDR2 FYNNEI. The CDR3 nucleotides are TGTGCCAGCAGTGGTAGCGGGAGTGTAGTTGGAGAGACCCAGTACTTC. This encodes CASSGSGSVVGETQYF.

This chain joins TRBV4-3 and TRBJ2-6, with 8 positions matching TRBD1. The CDR3 extends over 17 amino acids. The V and J ends lost 0 bases and 2 bases, in that order; junction bases with no gene match: 3. Germline V gives CDR1 LGHNA, CDR2 YSLEER. CDR3 residues: CASSQEGTGTGANVLTF. In nucleotides, the CDR3 is TGCGCCAGCAGCCAAGAAGGGACAGGCACTGGGGCCAACGTCCTGACTTTC.

V gene TRBV4-3 combines with J gene TRBJ2-3, with 9 bases fitting TRBD2. The CDR3 sequence is 17 residues long. V dropped 0 bases and J dropped 4; count of bases not matched to a gene: 8. Germline V gene lookup returns CDR1 LGHNA and CDR2 YSLEER. For the CDR3, the DNA is TGCGCCAGCAGCCAAGATTGGGCGGGAGGGGAGGCAGATACGCAGTATTTT. Translating it yields CASSQDWAGGEADTQYF.

This clone was counted a single time. This sequence joins TRBV5-4 and TRBJ2-7, with a possible D match to TRBD2 (5 bases). Trimming took off 4 bases at V and 6 bases at J, with 8 bases between the two ends. Germline V gene sequence: CDR1 SGHNT, CDR2 YYREEE (reference sequence). The CDR3 spans 11 residues. The CDR3 sequence: CASSQGLEQYF. CDR3 nucleotide sequence: TGTGCCAGCAGCCAAGGACTCGAGCAGTACTTC.